Listed here are 27 T cell receptor beta chains from one sample, sequenced in a study of shared clonotypes between healthy human individuals. Terminally differentiated effector memory CD45RA+ cells were excluded from the naive CD8 cells, which were CD45RO-negative and positively selected for CCR7. Clones were read by immunoSEQ multiplex PCR, and TCRdb kept only the in-frame ones, dropping some. The table records over 2,000,000 clones, just over 90% of them present only once. Sequenced input: naive CD8+ T cells from PBMCs. The receptors come from a young man in good health. Some clones in this sample may be carry-over from other donors' samples.

In the case of this clone: Other nucleotide sequences from this sample produce the same CDR3. The V and J genes are TRBV9 and TRBJ2-1; 7 nucleotides align to TRBD2. The CDR3 sequence is 16 residues long. The V gene end was trimmed by 0 bases and the J gene end by 4 bases; junction bases not matched to a gene: 7. The V gene's germline CDR1 is SGDLS and CDR2 YYNGEE. CDR3 sequence (DNA): TGTGCCAGCAGCGTAGGAGGCGGGAGCGGATACAATGAGCAGTTCTTC. It specifies CASSVGGGSGYNEQFF.

The chain recombines TRBV18 with TRBJ2-2; 8 nucleotides agree with TRBD2. V lost 3 bases to trimming and J lost 4 bases; unmatched junction nucleotides: 13. Germline CDR1 reads KGHSH; CDR2 reads LQKENI. The CDR3 totals 18 residues. CDR3 sequence reads: CASSPLGELAETTGELFF. CDR3 in DNA: TGTGCCAGCTCACCCCTGGGTGAACTAGCGGAGACCACCGGGGAGCTGTTTTTT.

The chain has TRBV28 and TRBJ2-1; the match to TRBD2 covers 10 bases. Germline V lookup: CDR1 MDHEN, CDR2 SYDVKM. V gave up 4 bases and J gave up 4 bases; unmatched junction bases: 4. This CDR3 has 15 amino acids. The CDR3 is CASSSGLAEYNEQFF. The CDR3 DNA reads TGTGCCAGCAGTTCAGGACTAGCGGAGTACAATGAGCAGTTCTTC.

This chain connects TRBV7-9 to TRBJ1-2; 9 positions agree with TRBD1. The junction had 8 bases not matched to a gene; V was cut back by 5 bases and J by 4 bases. The germline V gene encodes CDR1 SEHNR and CDR2 FQNEAQ (reference sequence). The CDR3 runs 15 residues. DNA for the CDR3: TGTGCCAGCAGCGATGGACAGGGGATCGGCTATGGCTACACCTTC. Its protein is CASSDGQGIGYGYTF.

The chain has TRBV7-8 and TRBJ1-1; no clear D. With 5 bases removed from V and 5 bases from J, the gap between germline ends came to 18 bases. The germline CDR1 and CDR2 sequences are SGHVS and FQNEAQ. The length of the CDR3 is 15 residues. This chain's CDR3 is CASSQERGIGTEAFF. CDR3 DNA: TGTGCCAGCAGCCAGGAACGAGGGATAGGGACTGAAGCTTTCTTT.

This chain uses TRBV4-3 with TRBJ2-2; D remains unclear. Germline-derived CDR1 and CDR2 are LGHNA and YSLEER. The CDR3 has 14 amino acids. The V end was cut by 4 bases, the J end by 6 bases, with 12 bases between. CDR3 DNA sequence: TGCGCCAGCAGCCTCCCGGGTGTCGCCGGGGAGCTGTTTTTT. This translates into CASSLPGVAGELFF.

This chain connects TRBV19 to TRBJ2-1; a possible D gene is TRBD2 (6 bases). The CDR3 length is 17 residues. Trimming took 1 base from V and 1 from J, leaving 14 bases between them. CDR1 and CDR2 (germline): LNHDA, SQIVND (reference sequence). CDR3 sequence: CASSIGSGEWSYNEQFF. The CDR3 DNA sequence: TGTGCCAGTAGTATAGGCTCGGGGGAGTGGTCCTACAATGAGCAGTTCTTC.

The genes are TRBV11-2 and TRBJ2-6, with D uncertain. CDR1 SGHAT and CDR2 FQNNGV come from the germline V gene. CDR3 length: 17 amino acids. Trimming took off 0 bases at V and 4 bases at J, with 13 bases between the two ends. CDR3 DNA sequence: TGTGCCAGCAGCTTAGATCTTTGGCCAGACGGGGCCAACGTCCTGACTTTC. Protein sequence: CASSLDLWPDGANVLTF.

The genes are TRBV4-1 and TRBJ2-1; the match to TRBD2 covers 12 bases. CDR1 is MGHRA, CDR2 YSYEKL, per germline. This CDR3 region has 16 residues. The junction had 5 bases not matched to a gene; V was cut back by 1 base and J by 7 bases. This chain's CDR3 is CASSQVLAGGRNEQFF. DNA for the CDR3: TGCGCCAGCAGCCAAGTACTAGCGGGGGGCCGGAATGAGCAGTTCTTC.

A single count supports this clone. This rearrangement joins TRBV7-2 to TRBJ1-1; D is ambiguous. Germline lookup yields CDR1 SGHTA and CDR2 FQGNSA. V was pared by 1 base and J by 8 bases, with 11 bases between. The CDR3 extends over 13 amino acids. The CDR3 reads CASSLVYDREAFF. The CDR3 coding sequence is TGTGCCAGCAGCTTAGTGTATGACCGGGAAGCTTTCTTT.

The J gene is TRBJ1-1, the V gene TRBV15; TRBD1 matches at 7 bases. The CDR3 extends over 15 amino acids. Trimming took 1 base from V and 0 from J; bases not matched to a gene: 2. Germline-derived CDR1 and CDR2 are LNHNV and YYDKDF (reference sequence). DNA for the CDR3: TGTGCCACCAGCAGAGCGACAGGGATGAACACTGAAGCTTTCTTT. Translated, it gives CATSRATGMNTEAFF.

The chain employs TRBV28 and TRBJ2-1; D possibly corresponds to TRBD2 (6 bases). The germline V gene encodes CDR1 MDHEN and CDR2 SYDVKM. With 2 bases removed from V and 0 bases from J, the gap between germline ends came to 8 bases. This CDR3 has 15 residues. The CDR3 loop reads CASSLRESSYNEQFF. CDR3 nucleotide sequence: TGTGCCAGCAGTTTACGGGAGAGCTCCTACAATGAGCAGTTCTTC.

The chain recombines TRBV6-6 with TRBJ2-4; 7 bases line up with TRBD2. Germline loops: CDR1 MNHNY, CDR2 SVGAGI (reference sequence). V gave up 6 bases and J gave up 1 base; unmatched junction bases: 6. This CDR3 is 15 amino acids long. The CDR3 sequence is CASRTGGSAKNIQYF. The CDR3 nucleotides read TGTGCCAGCAGGACTGGCGGGAGTGCCAAAAACATTCAGTACTTC.

This clone was observed once. The genes are TRBV7-3 and TRBJ2-2; D remains unclear. Trimming stripped 5 bases from V and 3 bases from J, with 7 bases between. The length of the CDR3 is 13 residues. Germline V gene sequence: CDR1 SGHTA, CDR2 FQGTGA. The CDR3 loop reads CASSPKYTGELFF. DNA for the CDR3: TGTGCCAGCAGCCCGAAGTACACCGGGGAGCTGTTTTTT. The full variable domain, with the rest looked up from reference TRBV7-3 and TRBJ2-2, is GAGVSQTPSNKVTEKGKYVELRCDPISGHTALYWYRQSLGQGPEFLIYFQGTGAADDSGLPNDRFFAVRPEGSVSTLKIQRTERGDSAVYLCASSPKYTGELFFGEGSRLTVL.

The V call is TRBV7-6, the J call TRBJ2-5; TRBD1 is a possible D gene (5 bases). Germline CDR1 SGHVS, CDR2 FNYEAQ. V was trimmed by 0 bases and J by 5 bases, leaving 19 bases between them. This CDR3 spans 17 amino acids. CDR3 region: CASSLARWGGTRETQYF. The CDR3 nucleotides are TGTGCCAGCAGCTTAGCTCGGTGGGGCGGCACCAGGGAGACCCAGTACTTC.

The chain has TRBV28 and TRBJ2-1, with a weak D call TRBD2 (5 bases). V was clipped by 2 bases and J by 6 bases, with 20 bases between them. From germline, CDR1 is MDHEN and CDR2 SYDVKM. The CDR3 covers 17 residues. CDR3 in amino acids: CASSLPDSLVLSNEQFF. The CDR3 nucleotides read TGTGCCAGCAGTTTACCGGACTCCCTAGTCCTCTCCAATGAGCAGTTCTTC.

The chain has TRBV28 and TRBJ2-7; TRBD1 matches 10 bases. CDR1 and CDR2 (germline): MDHEN, SYDVKM. There are 13 residues in the CDR3. V dropped 11 bases and J dropped 2; count of bases not matched to a gene: 6. CDR3 DNA: TGTGCCTCCCGGGACAGGGGCACCTACGAGCAGTACTTC. Translating it yields CASRDRGTYEQYF.

V and J are TRBV7-9 and TRBJ1-4; 7 positions match TRBD1. CDR1 and CDR2 from the germline V gene are SEHNR and FQNEAQ (reference sequence). This CDR3 comprises 12 residues. Trimming took 5 bases from V and 8 from J; bases not matched to a gene: 2. The DNA of the CDR3 is TGTGCCAGCAGCCAGACAGGGGAAAAACTGTTTTTT. As protein: CASSQTGEKLFF.

The chain employs TRBV29-1 and TRBJ2-4; the match to TRBD1 covers 11 bases. CDR3 length: 15 residues. Germline CDR1 and CDR2: SQVTM and ANQGSEA. V shed 6 bases and J 2 bases; nucleotides not matched to a gene: 6. CDR3 protein: CSVLGQGVPKNIQYF. The CDR3 DNA reads as TGCAGCGTCCTGGGACAGGGGGTACCCAAAAACATTCAGTACTTC.

The rearrangement joins TRBV19 to TRBJ1-5; D gene ambiguous. CDR1 is LNHDA, CDR2 SQIVND, per germline (reference sequence). The CDR3 totals 15 residues. V was cut by 2 bases and J by 2 bases, with 10 bases left in between. CDR3 nucleotides: TGTGCCAGTAGTATAACGGGAAAGGGCAATCAGCCCCAGCATTTT. It encodes CASSITGKGNQPQHF.

This chain links TRBV27 with TRBJ2-3; 12 bases are shared with TRBD1. Germline loops: CDR1 MNHEY, CDR2 SMNVEV (reference sequence). The CDR3 covers 17 residues. V gave up 5 bases and J gave up 0 bases; unmatched junction bases: 6. The CDR3 coding sequence is TGTGCCAGCAGTCCTGGGGACAGGGGGCCTAGCACAGATACGCAGTATTTT. It translates to CASSPGDRGPSTDTQYF.

This chain connects TRBV11-2 to TRBJ2-1; D uncertain. The length of the CDR3 is 13 residues. The ends were cut back, 5 bases at V and 3 bases at J, with 8 bases in the middle. Per germline, CDR1 SGHAT and CDR2 FQNNGV. CDR3 loop: CASSPNNYNEQFF. CDR3 bases: TGTGCCAGCAGCCCAAATAACTACAATGAGCAGTTCTTC.

About this clone: The sample carries other DNA sequences with the same CDR3. The J gene is TRBJ2-7, the V gene TRBV9; possible D gene TRBD1, 5 bases. This CDR3 comprises 13 residues. V shed 3 bases and J shed 2 bases, with 9 bases lying between them. The V gene's germline CDR1 is SGDLS and CDR2 YYNGEE. The CDR3 is CASSGAGPYEQYF. For the CDR3, the DNA is TGTGCCAGCAGCGGTGCAGGGCCCTACGAGCAGTACTTC.

The V and J genes are TRBV19 and TRBJ1-1; D is uncertain. V was cut by 3 bases and J by 3 bases, with 8 bases left in between. The germline gives CDR1 LNHDA, CDR2 SQIVND (reference sequence). This CDR3 comprises 13 residues. The DNA for the CDR3 is TGTGCCAGTAGTATGAAAGGGCACACTGAAGCTTTCTTT. Protein sequence: CASSMKGHTEAFF.

The chain couples TRBV19 to TRBJ2-7, with no clear D. Between the trimmed V and J ends, which lost 4 bases and 2 bases, there was a span of 9 bases. This CDR3 has 13 residues. The germline V gene has CDR1 LNHDA and CDR2 SQIVND (reference sequence). This CDR3 is CASSRALTYEQYF. In DNA, the CDR3 is TGTGCCAGTAGTAGAGCTTTAACCTACGAGCAGTACTTC.

The gene calls are TRBV7-2 and TRBJ2-7; 9 bases line up with TRBD2. Germline values: CDR1 SGHTA, CDR2 FQGNSA. The CDR3 contains 13 residues. Unmatched junction bases numbered 1, after V lost 3 bases and J lost 4 bases. CDR3: CASSFLAGYEQYF. The CDR3, as DNA: TGTGCCAGCAGCTTCCTAGCGGGATACGAGCAGTACTTC.

The table lists this clone with a count of one. This chain joins TRBV11-2 and TRBJ1-1, with a weak D call TRBD1 (6 bases). This CDR3 is 16 amino acids long. CDR1 and CDR2 (germline): SGHAT, FQNNGV. V was shortened by 6 bases and J by 0 bases, with 17 bases between the two germline ends. This CDR3 reads CASRLWDIYMNTEAFF. The CDR3 nucleotides read TGTGCCAGCAGGCTTTGGGACATCTACATGAACACTGAAGCTTTCTTT. Drawing the rest from reference TRBV11-2 and TRBJ1-1, the complete variable domain is EAGVAQSPRYKIIEKRQSVAFWCNPISGHATLYWYQQILGQGPKLLIQFQNNGVVDDSQLPKDRFSAERLKGVDSTLKIQPAKLEDSAVYLCASRLWDIYMNTEAFFGQGTRLTVV.